The next 4 T cell receptor beta chains were all read from a single sample in a study of PD-1 blockade in classical Hodgkin lymphoma. Generated by immunoSEQ multiplex PCR, the TCRdb table keeps only in-frame clones and is missing some. The sample holds about 94,000 clones, approximately 92% seen once. Brentuximab vedotin exposure varied, and every patient relapsed after autologous stem cell transplantation. The material sequenced was peripheral blood mononuclear cells (PBMCs), taken before the second cycle of nivolumab. The receptors originated from a human donor with classical Hodgkin lymphoma.

This chain links TRBV28 with TRBJ2-1, with TRBD1 matching over 9 bases. V was clipped by 3 bases and J by 3 bases; unmatched bases: 3. CDR3 size: 15 residues. Germline assignment: CDR1 MDHEN and CDR2 SYDVKM. This chain's CDR3 is CASSLGDRVYNEQFF. The CDR3 DNA sequence: TGTGCCAGCAGTTTGGGGGACAGGGTCTACAATGAGCAGTTCTTC.

V and J are TRBV14 and TRBJ2-7; D perhaps matches TRBD1 (6 bases). V was pared by 2 bases and J by 3 bases, with 11 bases between. The CDR3 totals 14 residues. Germline CDR1 is SGHDN and CDR2 is FVKESK. Here the CDR3 reads CASSQIDRIYEQYF. The CDR3 DNA reads TGTGCCAGCAGCCAAATAGACAGGATCTACGAGCAGTACTTC. Drawing the rest from reference TRBV14 and TRBJ2-7, the complete variable domain is EAGVTQFPSHSVIEKGQTVTLRCDPISGHDNLYWYRRVMGKEIKFLLHFVKESKQDESGMPNNRFLAERTGGTYSTLKVQPAELEDSGVYFCASSQIDRIYEQYFGPGTRLTVT.

The genes are TRBV11-2 and TRBJ2-1, with 9 nucleotides matching TRBD2. The CDR3 is 17 residues long. The germline gives CDR1 SGHAT, CDR2 FQNNGV. The V segment lost 5 bases and the J segment 5 bases; nucleotides outside the gene matches: 13. The CDR3 is CASSTLRGREGNNEQFF. CDR3 bases: TGTGCCAGCAGCACGCTACGGGGGCGGGAGGGCAACAATGAGCAGTTCTTC.

The chain carries TRBV7-8 and TRBJ2-5; 8 bases agree with TRBD2. Trimming removed 1 base from V and 2 bases from J; junction bases left unmatched: 6. The length of the CDR3 is 16 residues. The germline CDR1 and CDR2 sequences are SGHVS and FQNEAQ. The DNA of the CDR3 is TGTGCCAGCAGCTTAGGTATTAGCGGGGCTCAAGAGACCCAGTACTTC. It yields the protein CASSLGISGAQETQYF.